The 17 T cell receptor beta chains below all came from one sample that was sequenced in a study of identical twins. Using its own MiXCR run on the 5' RACE reads, TCRdb lists one record per CDR3 protein. The data hold hundreds of thousands of distinct CDR3 sequences, with 9% to 15% observed a single time. These data were also reused for a study on yellow fever vaccine responses in identical twins.

The specimen sequenced was PBMCs. Receptors were obtained from a woman in her late teens or twenties in good health.

The chain combines TRBV20-1 with TRBJ1-2, with 9 bases aligning to TRBD1. The V gene's germline CDR1 is DFQATT and CDR2 SNEGSKA (reference sequence). This CDR3 has 18 amino acids. Trimming took 2 bases from V and 0 from J; bases not matched to a gene: 13. The CDR3 nucleotides are TGCAGTGCTAGAAATCGCCGCCGGGACAGGGTTGCTAACTATGGCTACACCTTC. It encodes CSARNRRRDRVANYGYTF.

This clonotype has only a few counts. V is TRBV18 and J is TRBJ2-1, with 10 bases matching TRBD1. Per the germline V gene, CDR1 is KGHSH and CDR2 is LQKENI. After removal of 3 bases from V and 9 bases from J, the junction contained 5 bases not matched to a gene. This CDR3 is 14 amino acids long. The CDR3 here is CASSPATGGTEQFF. The CDR3 nucleotides read TGTGCCAGCTCACCGGCGACAGGGGGCACTGAGCAGTTCTTC.

The rearrangement joins TRBV11-3 to TRBJ2-7, with TRBD2 matching 7 bases. V trimming: 5 bases; J trimming: 0 bases; junction bases outside the gene matches: 10. Germline values: CDR1 SGHNT, CDR2 YENEEA. This CDR3 is built from 16 residues. The DNA for the CDR3 is TGTGCCAGCAGCACCCGGCGGGAGCGAAGCTCCTACGAGCAGTACTTC. Amino acid sequence: CASSTRRERSSYEQYF.

This chain links TRBV20-1 with TRBJ2-7, with 10 bases matching TRBD2. There are 15 residues in the CDR3. The germline V gene has CDR1 DFQATT and CDR2 SNEGSKA (reference sequence). Trimming cost V 1 base and J 0 bases; bases outside gene matches: 3. The CDR3 nucleotides are TGCAGTGCTAGAGGAGCGGGAGGGCCCTCCTACGAGCAGTACTTC. Amino acids: CSARGAGGPSYEQYF.

This clonotype occurred a few times. The J gene is TRBJ1-4, the V gene TRBV4-1, with 7 nucleotides matching TRBD1. The junction had 7 bases not matched to a gene; V was cut back by 4 bases and J by 5 bases. Looked up from germline, CDR1 is MGHRA and CDR2 is YSYEKL. The CDR3 sequence is 15 residues long. The CDR3 nucleotides read TGCGCCAGCAGCCCCCTCCAGGGGGGGAATGAAAAACTGTTTTTT. It specifies CASSPLQGGNEKLFF.

V is TRBV18 and J is TRBJ2-7, with TRBD2 matching over 13 bases. The germline CDR1 and CDR2 sequences are KGHSH and LQKENI. Trimming removed 3 bases from V and 2 bases from J; junction bases left unmatched: 4. This CDR3 is built from 16 residues. The CDR3 DNA follows: TGTGCCAGCTCACCCACCGGGACTAGCGGGACCTACGAGCAGTACTTC. Its translation is CASSPTGTSGTYEQYF.

The chain couples TRBV6-2 or TRBV6-3 to TRBJ2-7, with D possibly TRBD2 on 5 matching bases. Trimming cost V 6 bases and J 1 base, with 10 bases left between them. The CDR3 contains 13 residues. The germline CDR1 and CDR2 sequences are MNHEY and SVGEGT. The chain's CDR3 is CASRDSTSYEQYF. DNA for the CDR3: TGTGCCAGCAGGGACTCCACTTCCTACGAGCAGTACTTC.

At least ten counts were recorded for this clonotype. The J gene is TRBJ2-7, the V gene TRBV10-3; no reliable D call. This CDR3 is built from 12 residues. The V gene lost 5 bases and the J gene lost 3 bases, with 8 bases spanning the gap. The germline V gene encodes CDR1 ENHRY and CDR2 SYGVKD. The CDR3 DNA reads TGTGCCATCAGTCCTTATAGCTACGAGCAGTACTTC. The encoded protein is CAISPYSYEQYF.

The J gene is TRBJ2-3, the V gene TRBV7-9; D possibly corresponds to TRBD1 (5 bases). V lost 1 base to trimming and J lost 1 base, with 9 bases between them. Germline lookup yields CDR1 SEHNR and CDR2 FQNEAQ (reference sequence). This CDR3 is 15 amino acids long. CDR3 in DNA: TGTGCCAGCAGCTTAGGACAGCCCGGCACAGATACGCAGTATTTT. Its protein product is CASSLGQPGTDTQYF.

This clonotype was observed a handful of times. The chain is built from TRBV25-1 and TRBJ1-4; no reliable D call. Germline V CDR1 and CDR2: MGHDK, SYGVNS. There are 13 residues in the CDR3. The V and J ends lost 4 bases and 6 bases respectively, with 9 bases between them. CDR3 DNA sequence: TGTGCCAGCAGTGGTAAAGACCATGAAAAACTGTTTTTT. Translation: CASSGKDHEKLFF.

This clonotype was observed many times. J is TRBJ1-1 and V is TRBV12-3 or TRBV12-4, with D hard to call. The germline V and J ends were trimmed by 2 bases and 0 bases, with 13 bases remaining between them. The CDR3 consists of 16 residues. The CDR3 loop is CASSLPRLWMNTEAFF. The DNA for the CDR3 is TGTGCCAGCAGTTTACCCCGTTTGTGGATGAACACTGAAGCTTTCTTT.

This chain joins TRBV7-9 and TRBJ2-3, with a tentative D call TRBD2 (5 bases). The CDR3 loop spans 15 amino acids. Germline assignment: CDR1 SEHNR and CDR2 FQNEAQ (reference sequence). Between the trimmed V and J ends, which lost 0 bases and 2 bases, there was a span of 9 bases. The CDR3 region has the DNA TGTGCCAGCAGCTTAGCGGGAGTAACCACAGATACGCAGTATTTT. Protein product: CASSLAGVTTDTQYF.

In regard to this clonotype: A much larger clone differs from this one at a single base, so this may be a read error. The rearrangement joins TRBV5-1 to TRBJ2-1; TRBD1 might be the D (6 bases). CDR3 length: 15 residues. Germline V gene sequence: CDR1 SGHRS, CDR2 YFSETQ. In DNA form, the CDR3 reads TGCGCCAGCAGTGCCCGGGTTTGGGGGACAAATGAGCAGTCCTTC. This translates into CASSARVWGTNEQSF.

This clonotype showed up many times. This sequence joins TRBV15 and TRBJ2-5; weak D call: TRBD1 (6 bases). CDR1 is LNHNV, CDR2 YYDKDF, per germline (reference sequence). The length of the CDR3 is 15 residues. Trimming took off 0 bases at V and 2 bases at J, with 10 bases between the two ends. The CDR3 reads CATSRDKGGQETQYF. The CDR3 DNA follows: TGTGCCACCAGCAGAGATAAAGGGGGACAAGAGACCCAGTACTTC.

In DNA, the CDR3 is TGTGCCAGCGAATGGTTTAGCGGGGGCACAGATACGCAGTATTTT. It translates to CASEWFSGGTDTQYF. The chain employs TRBV5-5 and TRBJ2-3; 8 bases line up with TRBD2. V was clipped by 7 bases and J by 1 base; unmatched bases: 8. Germline loops: CDR1 SGHKS, CDR2 YYEKEE (reference sequence). The CDR3 extends over 15 amino acids.

The count of this clonotype is one. At one end the junction does not follow the germline gene, possibly because of a read error. The CDR3 DNA reads TGTGCCACCAGCAGCAGGACAGGGGTGTCCGGGGACCTGTTTTTT. It codes for CATSSRTGVSGDLFF. The J gene is TRBJ2-2, the V gene TRBV15, with 9 positions matching TRBD1. Germline V gene data show CDR1 as LNHNV and CDR2 as YYDKDF (reference sequence). There are 15 residues in the CDR3.

In this sample, this clonotype turned up a few times. The chain couples TRBV7-9 to TRBJ2-7, with TRBD2 matching 13 bases. The germline gives CDR1 SEHNR, CDR2 FQNEAQ (reference sequence). This CDR3 spans 15 amino acids. J was trimmed by 5 bases and V by 5 bases; bases with no gene match: 6. CDR3: CASSRGLAGVHEQYF. DNA for the CDR3: TGTGCCAGCAGCCGAGGACTAGCGGGAGTTCACGAGCAGTACTTC.